This TCR beta chain appears in the sequencing data of a study of OX40 agonist ivuxolimab in advanced cancers. In the study overall: Ivuxolimab, an agonist antibody against OX40 (CD134), was given to patients.

Comment on this clone: Its antigen is not known.

Study-wide findings and caveats: Both blood CD4+ and CD8+ T cells showed clonal growth by week 6 at 0.1 to 3.0 mg/kg. Some nonresponders additionally presented with little normalized T-cell clonal expansion. What antigens the expanded peripheral T cells recognized was never established.

Clones were sequenced by immunoSEQ multiplex PCR, and TCRdb holds only the in-frame ones, with some missing. The table lists around 94,000 clones, roughly 90% of them singletons. Germline assignment: CDR1 MNHEY and CDR2 SMNVEV (reference sequence). The CDR3 loop spans 16 amino acids. Trimming removed 3 bases from V and 5 bases from J; junction bases left unmatched: 9. This chain connects TRBV27 to TRBJ2-3, with 9 bases identical to TRBD1. Material: CD4+ or CD8+ T cells sorted from blood, obtained in a trial of the OX40 agonist ivuxolimab. This clonotype was sampled from an adult with an advanced solid tumor such as melanoma, head and neck, liver or kidney cancer. The CDR3: CASSFGTGMTEDTQYF. For the CDR3, the DNA is TGTGCCAGCAGTTTCGGGACAGGGATGACAGAAGATACGCAGTATTTT.